This T cell receptor (beta chain) was observed in a study of CD8 T cells in Susac syndrome. The CDR3 consists of 15 residues. From germline, CDR1 is SGHRS and CDR2 YFSETQ. V was shortened by 3 bases and J by 2 bases, with 14 bases between the two germline ends. Reverse transcription of roughly 0.5 to 1 ug RNA was carried out with random hexamers. The TCR beta CDR3 was amplified by immunoSEQ multiplex PCR across 54 Vbeta, 13 Jbeta. TCRdb redid the calling of the immunoSEQ multiplex PCR reads with MiXCR, one entry per CDR3 protein. The table lists 110,000 or so distinct CDR3 sequences, about nine tenths of them singletons.

The sample taken for sequencing was CD8+ T cells from PBMCs. This sequence was found in a human donor in good health. The chain carries TRBV5-1 and TRBJ2-5; weak D call: TRBD2 (6 bases). The CDR3 coding sequence is TGCGCCAGCAGCTCCTCCCCGGGGGTGCAAGAGACCCAGTACTTC. Residues: CASSSSPGVQETQYF. Using reference TRBV5-1 and TRBJ2-5 for the parts outside the CDR3, the full variable domain is KAGVTQTPRYLIKTRGQQVTLSCSPISGHRSVSWYQQTPGQGLQFLFEYFSETQRNKGNFPGRFSGRQFSNSRSEMNVSTLELGDSALYLCASSSSPGVQETQYFGPGTRLLVL.